This TCR beta chain was profiled in a study of cytotoxic CD8 clonotypes in ibrutinib-treated CLL. Study-wide context: There were, on average, around 250,000 productive templates and tens of thousands of productive rearrangements per sample.

This clone showed up just a few times. TCRdb's table, derived via immunoSEQ multiplex PCR, lists solely in-frame clones and lacks some. Among 45,000 to 65,000 clones listed, less than 90% were seen once. The germline V and J ends were trimmed by 0 bases and 5 bases, with 15 bases remaining between them. This CDR3 comprises 17 residues. Germline V gene data show CDR1 as SGHDT and CDR2 as YYEEEE. The sequence was collected from a human donor with chronic lymphocytic leukemia. Specimen: PBMCs, collected after 24 months of ibrutinib treatment. V is TRBV5-6 and J is TRBJ2-6; either TRBD1 or TRBD2 may supply D (6 bases each). The CDR3 coding sequence is TGTGCCAGCAGCTTGGCCCGTTTGCGGGACAGGGCCAACGTCCTGACTTTC. It encodes CASSLARLRDRANVLTF.